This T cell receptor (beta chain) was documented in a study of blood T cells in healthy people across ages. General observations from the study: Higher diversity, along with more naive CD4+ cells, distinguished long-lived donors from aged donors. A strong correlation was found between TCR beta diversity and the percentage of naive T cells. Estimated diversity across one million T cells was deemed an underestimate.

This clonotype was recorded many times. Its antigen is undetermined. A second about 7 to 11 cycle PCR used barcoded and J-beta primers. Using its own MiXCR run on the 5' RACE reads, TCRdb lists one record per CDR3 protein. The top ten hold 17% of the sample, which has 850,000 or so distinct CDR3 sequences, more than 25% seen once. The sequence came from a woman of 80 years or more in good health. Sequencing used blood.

The CDR3 sequence is CASRRTVLSSYEQYF. In DNA, the CDR3 is TGTGCCAGCAGGAGGACAGTACTGAGCTCCTACGAGCAGTACTTC. This chain links TRBV6-2 or TRBV6-3 with TRBJ2-7; D possibly corresponds to TRBD1 (6 bases). Trimming removed 6 bases from V and 0 bases from J, with 15 bases in between. This CDR3 spans 15 amino acids. Germline V gene lookup returns CDR1 MNHEY and CDR2 SVGEGT.